Presented here are 21 T cell receptor beta chains from one specimen sequenced in a study of radiotherapy plus CTLA-4 blockade in lung cancer. TCRdb's table, derived via immunoSEQ multiplex PCR, lists solely in-frame clones and lacks some. The repertoire holds 45,000 or so clones, with about three quarters as singletons. Specimen: peripheral blood, collected from a patient treated with radiotherapy plus ipilimumab. These TCRs come from a human donor with non-small cell lung cancer who had a complete response to radiotherapy plus ipilimumab.

The chain carries TRBV28 and TRBJ2-1, with 12 bases matching TRBD2. Germline values: CDR1 MDHEN, CDR2 SYDVKM. Germline trimming cut 3 bases from V and 9 bases from J; bases unmatched to any gene: 6. This CDR3 has 15 residues. CDR3 in DNA: TGTGCCAGCAGTTTCAGACTAGCGGGAGTTGTTGAGCAGTTCTTC. This gives the protein CASSFRLAGVVEQFF.

This clone occurred many times. The V and J genes are TRBV4-1 and TRBJ2-7; 9 bases map to TRBD1. The CDR3 length is 14 residues. Germline lookup yields CDR1 MGHRA and CDR2 YSYEKL. V shed 4 bases and J 2 bases; nucleotides not matched to a gene: 3. The CDR3 is CASSLRQGAYEQYF. The CDR3 DNA reads TGCGCCAGCAGCCTACGACAGGGGGCCTACGAGCAGTACTTC.

This chain joins TRBV6-1 and TRBJ2-5; 7 bases are shared with TRBD2. The J segment lost 5 bases and the V segment lost 0 bases, leaving 3 bases of the junction unmatched. CDR3 length: 14 amino acids. In germline, CDR1 is MNHNS, CDR2 SASEGT. CDR3 loop: CASSEAGGSETQYF. As DNA, the CDR3 is TGTGCCAGCAGTGAAGCCGGGGGGTCGGAGACCCAGTACTTC.

V gene TRBV30 combines with J gene TRBJ1-6; 12 bases are a match to TRBD1. Germline V gene data show CDR1 as GTSNPN and CDR2 as SVGIG (reference sequence). The CDR3 totals 14 residues. With 4 bases clipped from V and 10 bases from J, the junction kept 5 bases outside the gene matches. The CDR3 here is CAWTPGQGASPLHF. For the CDR3, the DNA is TGTGCCTGGACCCCGGGACAGGGGGCATCACCCCTCCACTTT. Looking up the rest from reference TRBV30 and TRBJ1-6 gives the full variable domain: SQTIHQWPATLVQPVGSPLSLECTVEGTSNPNLYWYRQAAGRGLQLLFYSVGIGQISSEVPQNLSASRPQDRQFILSSKKLLLSDSGFYLCAWTPGQGASPLHFGNGTRLTVT.

The V and J genes are TRBV2 and TRBJ1-2, with 7 bases aligning to TRBD1. CDR1 SNHLY and CDR2 FYNNEI come from the germline V gene. J gave up 14 bases and V 10 bases, and 19 bases lay outside the gene matches. The CDR3 has 13 amino acids. CDR3 sequence (DNA): TGTGCCATGGACAGGCCGGGAGCTCCGATCCTTACCTTC. Translation gives CAMDRPGAPILTF. Together with reference TRBV2 and TRBJ1-2, the CDR3 gives the full variable domain: EPEVTQTPSHQVTQMGQEVILRCVPISNHLYFYWYRQILGQKVEFLVSFYNNEISEKSEIFDDQFSVERPDGSNFTLKIRSTKLEDSAMYFCAMDRPGAPILTFGSGTRLTVV.

The chain joins TRBV28 to TRBJ2-6; 7 bases are a match to TRBD1. Germline assignment: CDR1 MDHEN and CDR2 SYDVKM. Trimming took 3 bases from V and 0 from J; bases not matched to a gene: 5. This CDR3 comprises 17 residues. The CDR3 DNA sequence: TGTGCCAGCAGTTTCTGGGACAGTCGCTCTGGGGCCAACGTCCTGACTTTC. As protein: CASSFWDSRSGANVLTF. Filled out from reference TRBV28 and TRBJ2-6, the complete variable domain reads DVKVTQSSRYLVKRTGEKVFLECVQDMDHENMFWYRQDPGLGLRLIYFSYDVKMKEKGDIPEGYSVSREKKERFSLILESASTNQTSMYLCASSFWDSRSGANVLTFGAGSRLTVL.

The chain employs TRBV28 and TRBJ1-1; 11 nucleotides match TRBD1. The germline CDR1 and CDR2 sequences are MDHEN and SYDVKM. This CDR3 is 15 amino acids long. V was clipped by 5 bases and J by 4 bases; unmatched bases: 6. DNA of the CDR3: TGTGCCAGCAGTAACGCCGGGACAGGGGGCACTGAAGCTTTCTTT. Residues: CASSNAGTGGTEAFF.

The chain joins TRBV5-6 to TRBJ2-3; 8 positions agree with TRBD2. The CDR3 loop spans 16 amino acids. With V trimmed by 0 bases and J by 7 bases, 10 bases remained unmatched. Germline loops: CDR1 SGHDT, CDR2 YYEEEE. The CDR3 DNA is TGTGCCAGCAGCTTGGGAATAAGCGGGAGACGATATACGCAGTATTTT. Amino acid sequence: CASSLGISGRRYTQYF. The variable domain in full, with the rest retrieved from reference TRBV5-6 and TRBJ2-3, is DAGVTQSPTHLIKTRGQQVTLRCSPKSGHDTVSWYQQALGQGPQFIFQYYEEEERQRGNFPDRFSGHQFPNYSSELNVNALLLGDSALYLCASSLGISGRRYTQYFGPGTRLTVL.

V gene TRBV30 combines with J gene TRBJ2-1; D is possibly TRBD1 (6 bases). Germline CDR1 is GTSNPN and CDR2 is SVGIG (reference sequence). This CDR3 is 12 amino acids long. Trimming stripped 5 bases from V and 6 bases from J, with 11 bases between. The CDR3 here is CAWDGTTNEQFF. CDR3 in DNA: TGTGCCTGGGACGGGACAACCAATGAGCAGTTCTTC. The variable domain in full, with the rest retrieved from reference TRBV30 and TRBJ2-1, is SQTIHQWPATLVQPVGSPLSLECTVEGTSNPNLYWYRQAAGRGLQLLFYSVGIGQISSEVPQNLSASRPQDRQFILSSKKLLLSDSGFYLCAWDGTTNEQFFGPGTRLTVL.

This chain links TRBV7-4 with TRBJ1-5; no definite D call. Per the germline V gene, CDR1 is SGHVT and CDR2 is SQSDAQ. The CDR3 totals 18 residues. The ends were cut back, 0 bases at V and 6 bases at J, with 21 bases in the middle. The CDR3 region has the DNA TGTGCCAGCAGCTTAGCCGTTCCCCGGTTGGCGGCCCGTCAGCCCCAGCATTTT. Encoded protein: CASSLAVPRLAARQPQHF.

V is TRBV18 and J is TRBJ1-1; D might be TRBD1 (5 bases). V was cut by 8 bases and J by 4 bases, with 14 bases left in between. The CDR3 covers 13 residues. CDR1 and CDR2 from the germline V gene are KGHSH and LQKENI. This chain's CDR3 is CASGPGGITEAFF. CDR3 DNA: TGTGCCAGCGGACCCGGGGGGATCACTGAAGCTTTCTTT. Full variable domain (rest looked up from reference TRBV18 and TRBJ1-1): NAGVMQNPRHLVRRRGQEARLRCSPMKGHSHVYWYRQLPEEGLKFMVYLQKENIIDESGMPKERFSAEFPKEGPSILRIQQVVRGDSAAYFCASGPGGITEAFFGQGTRLTVV.

This clone was counted a few times. J is TRBJ2-7 and V is TRBV9, with D maybe TRBD1 (5 bases). Between the trimmed V and J ends, which lost 2 bases and 1 base, there was a span of 13 bases. The CDR3 is made up of 15 amino acids. Germline-derived CDR1 and CDR2 are SGDLS and YYNGEE. The CDR3 coding sequence is TGTGCCAGCAGCGTCTCACCCCAGGGATCCTACGAGCAGTACTTC. It translates to CASSVSPQGSYEQYF.

In this sample, this clone turned up once. The genes are TRBV5-1 and TRBJ1-2; 7 bases match TRBD1. Germline trimming cut 1 base from V and 8 bases from J; bases unmatched to any gene: 14. The germline V gene encodes CDR1 SGHRS and CDR2 YFSETQ. CDR3 length: 16 residues. Here the CDR3 reads CASSLYPEQGMGGYTF. The CDR3 coding sequence is TGCGCCAGCAGCTTGTACCCGGAACAGGGGATGGGAGGCTACACCTTC.

This sequence joins TRBV30 and TRBJ1-3, with D perhaps TRBD1 (6 bases). In germline, CDR1 is GTSNPN, CDR2 SVGIG (reference sequence). The CDR3 is 14 amino acids. Trimming stripped 8 bases from V and 4 bases from J, with 18 bases between. The CDR3 region is CAGGASLTGNTIYF. The CDR3 nucleotides are TGTGCCGGGGGCGCCTCGCTGACGGGAAACACCATATATTTT.

This clone came up a few times. CDR3 in amino acids: CASSYRGGEQYF. Written as DNA, the CDR3 is TGTGCCAGCAGTTATAGGGGAGGCGAGCAGTACTTC. The gene calls are TRBV27 and TRBJ2-7; D is perhaps TRBD2 (6 bases). Germline V lookup: CDR1 MNHEY, CDR2 SMNVEV (reference sequence). This CDR3 spans 12 amino acids. Trimming stripped 4 bases from V and 6 bases from J, with 10 bases between.

This clone showed up just a few times. J is TRBJ2-6 and V is TRBV19; D ambiguous. This CDR3 is built from 13 residues. V lost 6 bases and J 0 bases, leaving 3 bases between the germline ends. Looked up from germline, CDR1 is LNHDA and CDR2 is SQIVND (reference sequence). The CDR3 sequence: CASSRSGANVLTF. The CDR3 nucleotides are TGTGCCAGTAGCCGCTCTGGGGCCAACGTCCTGACTTTC.

The chain uses TRBV5-4 and TRBJ2-2, with D perhaps matching TRBD2 (6 bases). Germline V gene data show CDR1 as SGHNT and CDR2 as YYREEE (reference sequence). Trimming pared 8 bases from V and 10 bases from J, leaving 12 bases between. There are 11 residues in the CDR3. In DNA, the CDR3 is TGTGCCAGTAGGAGGGGATTGGAGCTGTTTTTT. This encodes CASRRGLELFF.

This clone is a singleton in its sample. The chain uses TRBV19 and TRBJ1-5; 10 bases are shared with TRBD1. V lost 4 bases and J lost 4; bases outside the gene matches: 7. CDR3 length: 16 amino acids. Germline CDR1 is LNHDA and CDR2 is SQIVND (reference sequence). The CDR3 reads CASSTPRTGGNQPQHF. CDR3 DNA sequence: TGTGCCAGTAGTACCCCTCGGACAGGGGGGAATCAGCCCCAGCATTTT.

This clone showed up just a few times. V is TRBV5-1 and J is TRBJ1-1; perhaps TRBD1 as D (6 bases). Trimming stripped 0 bases from V and 1 base from J, with 22 bases between. Germline-derived CDR1 and CDR2 are SGHRS and YFSETQ. This CDR3 is built from 19 residues. The DNA for the CDR3 is TGCGCCAGCAGCTTGGGACATGTGGGGGGGCAGGTGAGGAACACTGAAGCTTTCTTT. Translating gives CASSLGHVGGQVRNTEAFF.

V and J are TRBV18 and TRBJ2-7; 8 nucleotides align to TRBD2. Germline values: CDR1 KGHSH, CDR2 LQKENI. The V and J ends lost 4 bases and 3 bases, in that order; junction bases with no gene match: 8. The CDR3 spans 15 residues. CDR3 coding DNA: TGTGCCAGCTCACAGTCAGCGGGAGCTAACTACGAGCAGTACTTC. Its protein is CASSQSAGANYEQYF.

This clone turned up a few times. V gene TRBV10-1 combines with J gene TRBJ2-2, with TRBD2 matching 8 bases. CDR1 WNHNN and CDR2 SYGVQD come from the germline V gene (reference sequence). CDR3 length: 16 amino acids. The V and J ends lost 3 bases and 3 bases, in that order; junction bases with no gene match: 6. The CDR3 DNA follows: TGCGCCAGCAGTGAATTCACTAGCGGAGACACCGGGGAGCTGTTTTTT. It yields the protein CASSEFTSGDTGELFF.